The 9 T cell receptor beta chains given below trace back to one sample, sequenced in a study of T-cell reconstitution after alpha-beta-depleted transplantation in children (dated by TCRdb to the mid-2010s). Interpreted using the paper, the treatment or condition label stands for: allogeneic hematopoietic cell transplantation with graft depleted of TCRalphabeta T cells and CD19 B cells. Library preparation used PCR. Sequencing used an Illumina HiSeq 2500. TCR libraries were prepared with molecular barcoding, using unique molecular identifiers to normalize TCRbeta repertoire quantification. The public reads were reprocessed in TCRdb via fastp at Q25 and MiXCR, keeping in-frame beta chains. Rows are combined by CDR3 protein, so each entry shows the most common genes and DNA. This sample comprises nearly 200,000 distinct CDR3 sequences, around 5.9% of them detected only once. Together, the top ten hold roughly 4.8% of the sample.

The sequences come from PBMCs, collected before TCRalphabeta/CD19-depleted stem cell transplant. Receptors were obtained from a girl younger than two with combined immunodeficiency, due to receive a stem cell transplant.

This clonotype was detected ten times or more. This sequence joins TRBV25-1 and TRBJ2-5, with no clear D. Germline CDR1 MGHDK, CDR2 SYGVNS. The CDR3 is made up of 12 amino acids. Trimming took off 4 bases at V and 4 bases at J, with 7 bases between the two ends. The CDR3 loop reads CASSGVRETQYF. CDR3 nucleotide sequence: TGTGCCAGCAGTGGGGTCAGAGAGACCCAGTACTTC.

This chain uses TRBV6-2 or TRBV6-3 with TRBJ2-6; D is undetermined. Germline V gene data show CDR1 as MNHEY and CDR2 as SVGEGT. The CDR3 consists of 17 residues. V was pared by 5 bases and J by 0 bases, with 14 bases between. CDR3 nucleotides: TGTGCCAGCAGTCCCCTCGTCATCCTCTCTGGGGCCAACGTCCTGACTTTC. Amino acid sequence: CASSPLVILSGANVLTF.

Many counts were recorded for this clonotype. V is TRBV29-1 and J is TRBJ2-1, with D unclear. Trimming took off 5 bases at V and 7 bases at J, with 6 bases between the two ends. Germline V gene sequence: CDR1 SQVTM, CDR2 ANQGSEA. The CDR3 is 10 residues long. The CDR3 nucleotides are TGCAGCGTTTACCAAAATGAGCAGTTCTTC. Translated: CSVYQNEQFF.

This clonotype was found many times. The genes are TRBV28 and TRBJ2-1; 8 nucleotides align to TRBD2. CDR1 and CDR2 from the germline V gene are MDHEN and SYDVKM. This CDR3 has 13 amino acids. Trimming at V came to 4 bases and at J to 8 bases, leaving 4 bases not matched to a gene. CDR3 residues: CASSWGLDDEQFF. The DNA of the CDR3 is TGTGCCAGCAGTTGGGGACTAGACGATGAGCAGTTCTTC.

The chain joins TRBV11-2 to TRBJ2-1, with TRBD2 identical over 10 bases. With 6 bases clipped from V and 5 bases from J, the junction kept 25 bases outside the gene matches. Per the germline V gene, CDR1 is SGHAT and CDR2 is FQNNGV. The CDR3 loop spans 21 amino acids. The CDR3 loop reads CASSFPGRRGKAGGSNNEQFF. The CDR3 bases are TGTGCCAGCAGTTTCCCGGGTCGGAGGGGTAAAGCGGGGGGGTCAAACAATGAGCAGTTCTTC.

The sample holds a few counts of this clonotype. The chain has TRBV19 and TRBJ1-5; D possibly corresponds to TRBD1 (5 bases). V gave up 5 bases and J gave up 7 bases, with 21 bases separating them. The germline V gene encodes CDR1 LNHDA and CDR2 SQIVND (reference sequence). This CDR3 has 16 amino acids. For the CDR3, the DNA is TGTGCCAGTAGTTACCCCGGGACTCTGGATCCACAGCCCCAGCATTTT. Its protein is CASSYPGTLDPQPQHF. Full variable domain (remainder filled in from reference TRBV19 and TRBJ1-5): DGGITQSPKYLFRKEGQNVTLSCEQNLNHDAMYWYRQDPGQGLRLIYYSQIVNDFQKGDIAEGYSVSREKKESFPLTVTSAQKNPTAFYLCASSYPGTLDPQPQHFGDGTRLSIL.

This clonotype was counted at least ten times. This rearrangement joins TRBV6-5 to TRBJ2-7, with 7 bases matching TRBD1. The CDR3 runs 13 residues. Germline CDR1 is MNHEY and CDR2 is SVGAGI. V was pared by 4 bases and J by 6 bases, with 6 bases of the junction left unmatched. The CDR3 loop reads CASSFRTGGEQYF. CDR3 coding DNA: TGTGCCAGCAGTTTCCGGACAGGCGGCGAGCAGTACTTC.

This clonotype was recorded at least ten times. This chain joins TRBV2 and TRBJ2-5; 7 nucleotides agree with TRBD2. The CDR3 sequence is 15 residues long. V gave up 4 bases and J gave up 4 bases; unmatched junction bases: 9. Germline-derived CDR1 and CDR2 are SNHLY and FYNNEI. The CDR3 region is CASSGPGTNLETQYF. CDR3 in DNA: TGTGCCAGCAGTGGACCCGGGACTAACCTAGAGACCCAGTACTTC.

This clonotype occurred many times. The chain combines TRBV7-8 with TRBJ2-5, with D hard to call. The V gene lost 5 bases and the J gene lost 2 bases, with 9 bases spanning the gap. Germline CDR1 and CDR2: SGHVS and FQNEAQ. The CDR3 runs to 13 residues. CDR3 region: CASSARAQETQYF. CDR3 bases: TGTGCCAGCAGCGCCCGGGCGCAAGAGACCCAGTACTTC. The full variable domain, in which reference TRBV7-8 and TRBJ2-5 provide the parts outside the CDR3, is GAGVSQSPRYKVAKRGQDVALRCDPISGHVSLFWYQQALGQGPEFLTYFQNEAQLDKSGLPSDRFFAERPEGSVSTLKIQRTQQEDSAVYLCASSARAQETQYFGPGTRLLVL.